The 9 T cell receptor beta chains in this list originate from one sample, sequenced in a study of cytomegalovirus exposure and HLA in healthy donors. The primer mix had 60 Vbeta and 13 Jbeta primers. The table came from immunoSEQ multiplex PCR; TCRdb's copy has only in-frame clones and leaves some out. The repertoire has fewer than 200,000 clones, roughly 85% of them found once; the top ten carry over 2.5%. Sequenced material: PBMCs. Source of these receptors: a young man in good health and CMV-seropositive.

This chain joins TRBV11-3 and TRBJ2-7; 8 bases agree with TRBD1. The CDR3 has 12 amino acids. Trimming cost V 6 bases and J 6 bases; bases outside gene matches: 4. Germline CDR1 and CDR2: SGHNT and YENEEA. The CDR3 coding sequence is TGTGCCAGCAGTCTTGACAGGGGCGAGCAGTACGTC. This gives the protein CASSLDRGEQYV.

Only a few counts were recorded for this clone. The chain couples TRBV5-4 to TRBJ1-5; no clear D. Trimming removed 3 bases from V and 0 bases from J, with 4 bases in between. Germline values: CDR1 SGHNT, CDR2 YYREEE (reference sequence). This CDR3 has 13 amino acids. CDR3 nucleotide sequence: TGTGCCAGCAGCTCCAATAGCAATCAGCCCCAGCATTTT. It encodes CASSSNSNQPQHF.

The chain is built from TRBV27 and TRBJ2-1, with D perhaps matching TRBD2 (7 bases). The V gene lost 6 bases and the J gene lost 8 bases, with 14 bases spanning the gap. This CDR3 has 13 amino acids. Germline loops: CDR1 MNHEY, CDR2 SMNVEV (reference sequence). In DNA form, the CDR3 reads TGTGCCAGCAGGGGGGGCGGGAGCGATGAGCAGTTCTTC. It is translated as CASRGGGSDEQFF.

The J gene is TRBJ2-1, the V gene TRBV4-3; 11 bases align to TRBD2. The CDR3 spans 17 residues. V lost 4 bases to trimming and J lost 0 bases; unmatched junction nucleotides: 5. Germline V gene lookup returns CDR1 LGHNA and CDR2 YSLEER. The CDR3 spells CASSLGLAESSYNEQFF. The CDR3 DNA follows: TGCGCCAGCAGCCTGGGACTAGCGGAAAGCTCCTACAATGAGCAGTTCTTC.

Remarks on this clone: This sample includes further DNA sequences coding for the same CDR3. The rearrangement links TRBV18 to TRBJ2-7; D is perhaps TRBD1 (5 bases). This CDR3 is built from 13 residues. With 4 bases removed from V and 0 bases from J, the gap between germline ends came to 7 bases. CDR1 is KGHSH and CDR2 is LQKENI in the germline V gene. CDR3 DNA sequence: TGTGCCAGCTCACGGCAGGGCTCCTACGAGCAGTACTTC. Protein product: CASSRQGSYEQYF.

Here the CDR3 DNA reads TGTGCCAGTGGTTGGACAGCCTCTGGGGCCAACGTCCTGACTTTC. Its protein product is CASGWTASGANVLTF. The chain links TRBV19 to TRBJ2-6; maybe TRBD1 (6 bases). The length of the CDR3 is 15 residues. Germline assignment: CDR1 LNHDA and CDR2 SQIVND (reference sequence). V was pared by 8 bases and J by 0 bases, with 11 bases between.

The chain combines TRBV27 with TRBJ2-5; weak D call: TRBD1 (5 bases). This CDR3 is 13 amino acids long. Trimming left V 5 bases short and J 1 base short, with 8 bases between. Germline V gene data show CDR1 as MNHEY and CDR2 as SMNVEV (reference sequence). Written as DNA, the CDR3 is TGTGCCAGCAGTAGGACACTCCAAGAGACCCAGTACTTC. The encoded protein is CASSRTLQETQYF.

CDR3: CASSRDGGPTGELFF. CDR3 DNA: TGTGCCAGCAGCCGGGACGGGGGGCCCACCGGGGAGCTGTTTTTT. V usage is TRBV5-4 and J usage is TRBJ2-2, with D perhaps TRBD2 (7 bases). The CDR3 sequence is 15 residues long. The germline CDR1 and CDR2 sequences are SGHNT and YYREEE (reference sequence). The V end lost 4 bases, the J end lost 4 bases, and 14 bases lay between the germline ends.

In DNA, the CDR3 is TGTGCCAGCAGATCCCAGGGGCAAGAGACCCAGTACTTC. This translates into CASRSQGQETQYF. J is TRBJ2-5 and V is TRBV11-3, with D perhaps TRBD1 (6 bases). Trimming took off 6 bases at V and 2 bases at J, with 10 bases between the two ends. This CDR3 spans 13 amino acids. Germline assignment: CDR1 SGHNT and CDR2 YENEEA.